The source of this T cell receptor beta chain is a study of neoadjuvant anti-PD-1 for oral cavity cancer. Looking at the study overall: Non-progressing patients received a fourth nivolumab dose near day 43, then surgery on days 50-56.

Broader study findings: Each response group had just a few patients in TCR analyses.

Between the trimmed V and J ends, which lost 5 bases and 14 bases, there was a span of 12 bases. The CDR3 consists of 11 residues. Germline loops: CDR1 MNHNY, CDR2 SVGAGI (reference sequence). Here immunoSEQ multiplex PCR was the method, and the copy in TCRdb shows in-frame clones only, minus some. The data hold several thousand clones, with around 60% observed a single time. Regarding this clone: Antigen unknown.

This chain links TRBV6-6 with TRBJ1-4; D is unclear. The sequences come from tumor tissue, collected before nivolumab (anti-PD-1) treatment. This TCR came from a person aged 40 to 85 with oral cavity squamous cell carcinoma. In nucleotides, the CDR3 is TGTGCCAGCAGTCCAGACCTGCGGCTGTTTTTT. Amino acid sequence: CASSPDLRLFF.